This is a list of T cell receptor beta chains from one sample in a study of Tregs in tolerant kidney transplant recipients. Method: immunoSEQ multiplex PCR; TCRdb's copy keeps in-frame clones and lacks some. Of fewer than 80,000 clones in the sample, approximately 98% were seen once. Sequencing used Tregs from blood, obtained before the transplant. Every receptor here comes from a human donor who received a combined kidney and bone marrow transplant. The CDR3 runs from the conserved cysteine through the conserved F or W. A D gene is named only where the DNA matches it firmly. Rows may omit the clone size; those that give it use once, few, many or a size class.

V gene: TRBV11-2; J gene: TRBJ2-1; clone size: .; D gene: .; CDR3 DNA: TGTGCCAGCAGCTTACTCGAACAGGGTGAGTTCTTC; CDR3 protein: CASSLLEQGEFF
V gene: TRBV21-1; J gene: TRBJ1-1; clone size: .; D gene: .; CDR3 DNA: TGTGCCAGCAGCAGCGACAGGGCCCTGAACACTGAAGCTTTCTTT; CDR3 protein: CASSSDRALNTEAFF
V gene: TRBV28; J gene: TRBJ2-5; clone size: .; D gene: TRBD2; CDR3 DNA: TGTGCCAGCCGTTTCTGGCGGGGGGGCGTTGAGACCCAGTACTTC; CDR3 protein: CASRFWRGGVETQYF
V gene: TRBV19; J gene: TRBJ2-7; clone size: .; D gene: TRBD1; CDR3 DNA: TGTGCCAGTAGTATTTCTATCTACGGGACAGGGGGCATCTACGAGCAGTACTTC; CDR3 protein: CASSISIYGTGGIYEQYF
V gene: TRBV30; J gene: TRBJ1-5; clone size: .; D gene: TRBD1; CDR3 DNA: TGTGCCTGGAGTGGACAGGGGGCAGGTCAGCCCCAGCATTTT; CDR3 protein: CAWSGQGAGQPQHF
V gene: TRBV10-3; J gene: TRBJ2-2; clone size: .; D gene: .; CDR3 DNA: TGTGCCATCAGCGCAGGGGCCCCCGGGGAGCTGTTTTTT; CDR3 protein: CAISAGAPGELFF
V gene: TRBV28; J gene: TRBJ2-1; clone size: .; D gene: .; CDR3 DNA: TGTGCCAGCAGTCCAAACAGGGTAAGGTACAATGAGCAGTTCTTC; CDR3 protein: CASSPNRVRYNEQFF
V gene: TRBV19; J gene: TRBJ1-2; clone size: .; D gene: .; CDR3 DNA: TGTGCCAGTAGTGCGCCTGAGGCCAACTATGGCTACACCTTC; CDR3 protein: CASSAPEANYGYTF
V gene: TRBV6-5; J gene: TRBJ2-1; clone size: .; D gene: .; CDR3 DNA: TGTGCCAGCAGTTACTCGATGGGCAGCCCTCGCGAGCAGTTCTTC; CDR3 protein: CASSYSMGSPREQFF
V gene: TRBV30; J gene: TRBJ1-5; clone size: .; D gene: .; CDR3 DNA: TGTGCCTGGAGCCAAGGTAGGGGTCAGCCCCAGCATTTT; CDR3 protein: CAWSQGRGQPQHF
V gene: TRBV29-1; J gene: TRBJ2-5; clone size: .; D gene: .; CDR3 DNA: TGCAGCGTCGGAGGTCCGGCGGCAGGAGAGACCCAGTACTTC; CDR3 protein: CSVGGPAAGETQYF
V gene: TRBV11-3; J gene: TRBJ1-1; clone size: once; D gene: .; CDR3 DNA: TGTGCCAGCAGCTTAGACAGGGTAAAGGCTTTCTTT; CDR3 protein: CASSLDRVKAFF
V gene: TRBV19; J gene: TRBJ2-1; clone size: .; D gene: .; CDR3 DNA: TGTGCCAGTATGCTGGCGGGACCTTACAATGAGCAGTTCTTC; CDR3 protein: CASMLAGPYNEQFF
V gene: TRBV30; J gene: TRBJ1-1; clone size: .; D gene: .; CDR3 DNA: TGTGCCTGGAAGGTCAGGGGTTACAACACTGAAGCTTTCTTT; CDR3 protein: CAWKVRGYNTEAFF
V gene: TRBV7-9; J gene: TRBJ1-2; clone size: .; D gene: TRBD1; CDR3 DNA: TGTGCCAGCAGCTTAGCGGGGACAGCCAGCGGCTACACCTTC; CDR3 protein: CASSLAGTASGYTF
V gene: TRBV5-1; J gene: TRBJ1-1; clone size: once; D gene: .; CDR3 DNA: TGCGCCAGCAGCTTCGACAGTGAGAACACTGAAGCTTTCTTT; CDR3 protein: CASSFDSENTEAFF
V gene: TRBV7-2; J gene: TRBJ2-3; clone size: once; D gene: .; CDR3 DNA: TGTGCCAGCAGCTTCGCAGATACGCAGTATTTT; CDR3 protein: CASSFADTQYF
V gene: TRBV20-1; J gene: TRBJ1-2; clone size: .; D gene: .; CDR3 DNA: TGCGATGGGGGGGGCAACTATGGCTACACCTTC; CDR3 protein: CDGGGNYGYTF
V gene: TRBV4-3; J gene: TRBJ2-5; clone size: .; D gene: .; CDR3 DNA: TGCGCCAGCAGCCAAGTGGCCAGGGGAGAGACCCAGTACTTC; CDR3 protein: CASSQVARGETQYF
V gene: TRBV28; J gene: TRBJ2-3; clone size: .; D gene: TRBD2; CDR3 DNA: TGTGCCAGCAGTTTGACTAGCGGGGCCTACACAGATACGCAGTATTTT; CDR3 protein: CASSLTSGAYTDTQYF
V gene: TRBV6-1; J gene: TRBJ1-5; clone size: .; D gene: TRBD1; CDR3 DNA: TGTGCCAGCAAACAGGGGATCCAGCCCCAGCATTTT; CDR3 protein: CASKQGIQPQHF
V gene: TRBV2; J gene: TRBJ2-7; clone size: .; D gene: .; CDR3 DNA: TGTGCCAGCAGTGAAAGACTAACCTACGAGCAGTACTTC; CDR3 protein: CASSERLTYEQYF
V gene: TRBV21-1; J gene: TRBJ1-5; clone size: .; D gene: .; CDR3 DNA: TGTGCCAGCAGCAAAGGAACGCAGGGGTCGAGCAATCAGCCCCAGCATTTT; CDR3 protein: CASSKGTQGSSNQPQHF
V gene: TRBV5-1; J gene: TRBJ2-7; clone size: .; D gene: TRBD1; CDR3 DNA: TGCGCCAGCAGCTATGGGACAGCGGAAGTCGAGCAGTACTTC; CDR3 protein: CASSYGTAEVEQYF